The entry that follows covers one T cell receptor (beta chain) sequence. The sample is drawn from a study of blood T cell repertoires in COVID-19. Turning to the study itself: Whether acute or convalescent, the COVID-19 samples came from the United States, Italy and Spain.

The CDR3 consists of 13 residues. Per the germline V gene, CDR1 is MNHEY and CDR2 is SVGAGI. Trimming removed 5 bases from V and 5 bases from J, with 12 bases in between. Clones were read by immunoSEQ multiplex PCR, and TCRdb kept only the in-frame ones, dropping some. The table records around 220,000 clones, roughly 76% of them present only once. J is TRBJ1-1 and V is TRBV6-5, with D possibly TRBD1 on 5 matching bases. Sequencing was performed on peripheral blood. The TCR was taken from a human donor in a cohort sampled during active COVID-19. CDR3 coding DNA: TGTGCCAGCAGTCCTAATACAGGAACTGAAGCTTTCTTT. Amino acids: CASSPNTGTEAFF.